This record looks at one TCR beta chain sequence and its context. The length of the CDR3 is 15 residues. Germline values: CDR1 SGDLS, CDR2 YYNGEE. Trimming took 3 bases from V and 3 from J; bases not matched to a gene: 8. The sample is drawn from a study of blood T cell repertoires in COVID-19. Assay used: immunoSEQ multiplex PCR; TCRdb lists only in-frame clones, some missing. The data contain over 150,000 clones, around nine tenths of them seen just once; the ten biggest clones take up roughly an eighth. Sequenced input: peripheral blood. This chain connects TRBV9 to TRBJ2-7; 8 bases map to TRBD1. This clonotype was obtained from a woman aged 70-85 years with COVID-19, enrolled during active disease. CDR3: CASSAQTGEYYEQYF. For the CDR3, the DNA is TGTGCCAGCAGCGCCCAGACAGGGGAATACTACGAGCAGTACTTC.